A single TCR beta chain is shown here with its context. This entry is derived from a study of T cells in women clearing cervical HPV infection. Across the study: With HLA typing for only a few women, HLA confounding remains possible.

TCRdb's copy holds only in-frame clones and misses some; the assay was immunoSEQ multiplex PCR. In all, the sample yields approximately 18,000 clones. This sequence was found in a woman aged 18 to 75 with a cervical HPV16 infection that either progressed to CIN3+ or cleared (not recorded which). Sequencing input: blood buffy coat.

The chain's CDR3 is CASSLSGTGHDRYTF. Partial CDR3 DNA: TGTGCCAGCAGCTTGTCTGGGACAGGGCACGATCGC. V is TRBV5-6 and J is TRBJ1-2; 9 nucleotides agree with TRBD1. The read ends 3 residues shy of where the CDR3 ends; the end is completed using the germline J gene. Germline CDR1 reads SGHDT; CDR2 reads YYEEEE. This CDR3 has 15 amino acids.